These T cell receptor beta chains were read from a single sample in a study of blood T cell repertoires in COVID-19. Data came from immunoSEQ multiplex PCR; TCRdb stores just in-frame clones and leaves some out. The sample carries around 150,000 clones, roughly 83% recorded once. Sequencing was performed on PBMCs or T cells enriched from blood (not recorded which). The receptors stem from a man between 65 and 85 years old who had been exposed to COVID-19. Each CDR3 is given with its conserved first and last residue. D genes are given only for firm matches. Some rows have no size entry. The others give once, few or many, or a class for an expanded clone.

clone_size | j_call | d_call | v_call | cdr3_aa | cdr3_nt
. | TRBJ2-2 | TRBD2 | TRBV12-3/TRBV12-4 | CASSPGLPGELFF | TGTGCCAGCAGTCCGGGACTACCCGGGGAGCTGTTTTTT
. | TRBJ1-5 | . | TRBV6-1 | CASSEGRGQPQHF | TGTGCCAGCAGTGAAGGAAGAGGGCAGCCCCAGCATTTT
. | TRBJ2-1 | TRBD2 | TRBV18 | CASSLGGSSYNEQFF | TGTGCCAGCTCACTGGGGGGGAGCTCCTACAATGAGCAGTTCTTC
. | TRBJ1-2 | . | TRBV28 | CASSLEVPYGYTF | TGTGCCAGCAGTTTGGAGGTACCCTATGGCTACACCTTC
. | TRBJ1-2 | . | TRBV2 | CASSEGAFGRGYTF | TGTGCCAGCAGTGAAGGGGCGTTCGGTAGAGGCTACACCTTC
. | TRBJ2-1 | TRBD1 | TRBV30 | CAWSVPTGRVNEQFF | TGTGCCTGGAGTGTACCGACAGGGCGGGTCAATGAGCAGTTCTTC
. | TRBJ1-5 | TRBD1 | TRBV19 | CASSRQGLGNQPQHF | TGTGCCAGTAGTAGACAGGGCTTAGGCAATCAGCCCCAGCATTTT
. | TRBJ1-1 | TRBD1 | TRBV6-4 | CASSRQGNTEAFF | TGTGCCAGCAGCCGACAGGGGAACACTGAAGCTTTCTTT
. | TRBJ2-7 | TRBD1 | TRBV6-5 | CASTGGGEQYF | TGTGCCTCTACAGGGGGCGGCGAGCAGTACTTC
. | TRBJ1-6 | TRBD1 | TRBV30 | CACGTGEYNSPLHF | TGTGCCTGTGGGACAGGGGAATATAATTCACCCCTCCACTTT
. | TRBJ2-7 | TRBD2 | TRBV10-3 | CATAGMASGTAYEQYF | TGTGCCACCGCTGGGATGGCTAGCGGGACCGCCTACGAGCAGTACTTC
. | TRBJ2-2 | TRBD1 | TRBV2 | CASKIFNRGAGELFF | TGTGCCAGCAAGATTTTTAACAGGGGGGCCGGGGAGCTGTTTTTT
. | TRBJ1-2 | . | TRBV28 | CASNKDSPNYGYTF | TGTGCCAGCAACAAGGACAGTCCTAACTATGGCTACACCTTC
few | TRBJ2-7 | . | TRBV4-2 | CASSQVTTSSYEQYF | TGTGCCAGCAGCCAAGTAACTACCAGCTCCTACGAGCAGTACTTC
. | TRBJ2-7 | TRBD1 | TRBV28 | CASSRLDRSSYEQYF | TGTGCCAGCAGTCGCCTGGACAGGAGCTCCTACGAGCAGTACTTC
. | TRBJ2-1 | TRBD2 | TRBV4-1 | CASSQTLVAGEFF | TGCGCCAGCAGCCAAACCCTAGTAGCGGGAGAGTTCTTC
. | TRBJ1-2 | . | TRBV28 | CASSPGDYGYTF | TGTGCCAGCAGCCCGGGGGACTATGGCTACACCTTC
once | TRBJ2-5 | TRBD2 | TRBV3-1/TRBV3-2 | CASSPRTSGFETQYF | TGTGCCAGCAGCCCACGGACTAGCGGGTTTGAGACCCAGTACTTC
. | TRBJ2-7 | . | TRBV28 | CASSLVETDTYEQYF | TGTGCCAGCAGTTTAGTCGAAACAGATACCTACGAGCAGTACTTC
once | TRBJ2-1 | . | TRBV7-2 | CASSLDGLSSYNEQFF | TGTGCCAGCAGCTTAGACGGGTTGAGCTCCTACAATGAGCAGTTCTTC
. | TRBJ1-2 | . | TRBV3-1/TRBV3-2 | CASRRGTSSSYGYTF | TGTGCCAGCCGTCGGGGGACTTCCAGCTCCTATGGCTACACCTTC
. | TRBJ1-3 | TRBD1 | TRBV4-3 | CASSQDTGANSGNTIYF | TGCGCCAGCAGCCAAGACACAGGGGCCAACTCTGGAAACACCATATATTTT
. | TRBJ1-6 | . | TRBV5-1 | CASSLAGSRLNSPLHF | TGCGCCAGCAGCTTGGCGGGCAGTCGACTAAATTCACCCCTCCACTTT
. | TRBJ2-7 | . | TRBV29-1 | CSVKSGGILWEQYF | TGCAGCGTTAAAAGTGGGGGGATCCTCTGGGAGCAGTACTTC
few | TRBJ2-7 | TRBD2 | TRBV3-1/TRBV3-2 | CASSQAYTSGGEQYF | TGTGCCAGCAGCCAAGCTTATACTAGCGGGGGTGAGCAGTACTTC
many | TRBJ1-2 | . | TRBV7-9 | CASSHTLQQVLQYGYTF | TGTGCCAGCAGCCATACACTTCAGCAGGTTCTACAATATGGCTACACCTTC
. | TRBJ2-5 | . | TRBV10-3 | CAISESGGAKTQYF | TGTGCCATCAGTGAGTCAGGGGGGGCGAAGACCCAGTACTTC
few | TRBJ2-3 | TRBD1 | TRBV7-3 | CASSVYKTGTVSTDTQYF | TGTGCCAGCAGCGTTTACAAAACCGGGACAGTTAGCACAGATACGCAGTATTTT
. | TRBJ2-7 | TRBD1 | TRBV5-4 | CASSSRQGVHEQYF | TGTGCCAGCAGCTCCCGACAGGGGGTCCACGAGCAGTACTTC
few | TRBJ1-6 | TRBD1 | TRBV19 | CASKDWDRNSPLHF | TGTGCCAGTAAAGACTGGGACAGGAATTCACCCCTCCACTTT
. | TRBJ2-7 | TRBD2 | TRBV19 | CASSTGTSGIYEQYF | TGTGCCAGTAGTACTGGGACTAGCGGCATCTACGAGCAGTACTTC
. | TRBJ1-1 | . | TRBV3-1/TRBV3-2 | CASSLVESNTEAFF | TGTGCCAGCAGCCTTGTGGAGTCGAACACTGAAGCTTTCTTT
. | TRBJ2-7 | TRBD1 | TRBV7-9 | CASSLDRQSSYEQYF | TGTGCCAGCAGCTTGGACAGGCAGAGCTCCTACGAGCAGTACTTC
. | TRBJ2-7 | TRBD1 | TRBV19 | CATSTGIRTYEQYF | TGTGCCACCTCGACAGGGATAAGGACCTACGAGCAGTACTTC
. | TRBJ2-7 | TRBD1 | TRBV7-3 | CASSLGQGYAYEQYF | TGTGCCAGCAGCTTAGGACAGGGGTACGCCTACGAGCAGTACTTC
. | TRBJ2-3 | . | TRBV7-2 | CASSPSTADTQYF | TGTGCCAGCAGCCCGTCTACTGCGGATACGCAGTATTTT
once | TRBJ2-7 | TRBD1 | TRBV28 | CASSRDRVSQQYF | TGTGCCAGCAGCCGGGACAGGGTATCGCAGCAGTACTTC
once | TRBJ2-2 | . | TRBV5-1 | CASSLGQGNTGELFF | TGCGCCAGCAGCTTGGGTCAGGGGAACACCGGGGAGCTGTTTTTT
. | TRBJ2-7 | TRBD1 | TRBV19 | CASRGQASYEQYF | TGTGCCAGTCGGGGACAGGCCTCCTACGAGCAGTACTTC
. | TRBJ2-5 | . | TRBV12-3/TRBV12-4 | CASTTEVKTQYF | TGTGCCAGCACCACCGAGGTGAAGACCCAGTACTTC
. | TRBJ1-6 | TRBD1 | TRBV7-2 | CASSLLRGQESPLHF | TGTGCCAGCAGCTTGCTCAGGGGGCAGGAATCACCCCTCCACTTT
. | TRBJ1-1 | . | TRBV11-2 | CASSSLRNTEAFF | TGTGCCAGCAGCTCGCTAAGGAACACTGAAGCTTTCTTT
. | TRBJ1-1 | TRBD1 | TRBV11-3 | CASSTTQGAEAFF | TGTGCCAGCAGCACAACCCAGGGGGCTGAAGCTTTCTTT
. | TRBJ1-4 | TRBD1 | TRBV6-2/TRBV6-3 | CASSSGGANEKLFF | TGTGCCAGCAGTTCAGGGGGCGCGAATGAAAAACTGTTTTTT
. | TRBJ1-1 | . | TRBV12-3/TRBV12-4 | CASIPEGRAFF | TGTGCCAGCATCCCAGAGGGGAGGGCTTTCTTT
. | TRBJ2-7 | . | TRBV28 | CASSLTGSSYEQYF | TGTGCCAGCAGTTTAACAGGGTCCTCCTACGAGCAGTACTTC
. | TRBJ2-7 | TRBD1 | TRBV28 | CASSDLGTAYEQYF | TGTGCCAGCAGTGACCTGGGGACAGCATACGAGCAGTACTTC
. | TRBJ2-1 | TRBD2 | TRBV3-1/TRBV3-2 | CASSHSGGFNEQFF | TGTGCCAGCAGCCACTCGGGGGGGTTCAATGAGCAGTTCTTC